This T cell receptor beta chain was retrieved from a study of cytomegalovirus exposure and HLA in healthy donors. On this clone itself: Its specificity is not known.

Sequencing was performed with immunoSEQ multiplex PCR; in TCRdb, only in-frame clones are kept and a portion is missing. Of a few hundred thousand clones listed, 90% are singletons. Study-level points and caveats: Researchers catalogued some 160 TCR beta chains as cytomegalovirus-associated. Specific recognition of CMV antigens was confirmed in vitro for a few chains (all CMV-associated). According to a later analysis, TCR clusters from the first cohort tended to co-occur in the 120 or so validation repertoires.

V shed 5 bases and J 5 bases; nucleotides not matched to a gene: 12. CDR1 and CDR2 (germline): SEHNR, FQNEAQ (reference sequence). The CDR3 has 15 residues. The donors were members of the validation cohort, which comprised roughly 120 subjects and was separate from the first cohort of more than 500 subjects. This chain links TRBV7-9 with TRBJ2-7; 7 positions match TRBD1. This receptor was taken from a woman aged 18-29 years in good health and CMV-seronegative. Sequencing was performed on PBMCs. In DNA, the CDR3 is TGTGCCAGCAGCCCCTGGACCCGTACAGGGGACGAGCAGTACTTC. Protein sequence: CASSPWTRTGDEQYF.